This T cell receptor beta chain was obtained from a study of blood T cell repertoires in COVID-19. Study context: The United States, Italy and Spain were the sources of the acute and convalescent COVID-19 samples. From T cells, B-cell-depleted T cells, or PBMCs came the material, which was cDNA or gDNA.

Original analysis: Amplification from reference gene primers served as the basis for estimated nucleated cell counts. TCRdb's table, derived via immunoSEQ multiplex PCR, lists solely in-frame clones and lacks some. D and trimming come from the DNA, and the V and J calls and clone size come from that table. The table lists approximately 250,000 clones, approximately 86% of them singletons. With 4 bases removed from V and 3 bases from J, the gap between germline ends came to 14 bases. CDR3 length: 14 residues. Germline V lookup: CDR1 GTSNPN, CDR2 SVGIG (reference sequence). Material for sequencing was peripheral blood. This receptor was taken from a human donor in a cohort sampled during active COVID-19. The J gene is TRBJ2-3, the V gene TRBV30; a possible D gene is TRBD1 (7 bases). DNA of the CDR3: TGTGCCTGGACCAATGCAGGGGGGACAGATACGCAGTATTTT. Translated: CAWTNAGGTDTQYF.